This TCR beta chain was observed in a study of type 1 regulatory T cells. For the study at large: This in vitro CD4 product, T-allo10, is enriched for Tr1 cells and alloantigen-specific.

The V gene's germline CDR1 is SGHTA and CDR2 FQGNSA. This CDR3 has 16 residues. V was pared by 1 base and J by 1 base, with 4 bases of the junction left unmatched. This clonotype is medium-sized. Its antigen is as yet unknown. TCRdb passed the reads through MiXCR, listing each CDR3 protein once. The sample has about 5,800 distinct CDR3 sequences; 25% to 30% are singletons. Sequences were obtained from cultured T cells, either the whole culture or a sorted T cell fraction (not recorded which). Subset defined: Tr1-enriched cell product generated in vitro against host alloantigens. This sequence originates from a human donor in good health. This chain links TRBV7-2 with TRBJ2-4; TRBD1 matches 7 bases. The CDR3 spells CASSLEGGQAKNIQYF. The CDR3 coding sequence is TGTGCCAGCAGCTTAGAAGGGGGCCAGGCCAAAAACATTCAGTACTTC. Filled out from reference TRBV7-2 and TRBJ2-4, the complete variable domain reads GAGVSQSPSNKVTEKGKDVELRCDPISGHTALYWYRQSLGQGLEFLIYFQGNSAPDKSGLPSDRFSAERTGGSVSTLTIQRTQQEDSAVYLCASSLEGGQAKNIQYFGAGTRLSVL.